Given below is one T cell receptor (beta chain) in context. What it binds is unknown. Libraries were prepared by immunoSEQ multiplex PCR; TCRdb keeps only in-frame clonotypes and omits some of them. This sample has around 99,000 clones; 75% to 85% occur once, and the top ten carry 15% to 20%. CDR1 and CDR2 (germline): SNHLY, FYNNEI. The CDR3 length is 15 residues. Trimming cost V 2 bases and J 4 bases; bases outside gene matches: 7. The sample belongs to a study of PD-1 blockade in classical Hodgkin lymphoma. Study observations and caveats: No one has yet defined what causes the repertoire differences, which may be disease activity or prior therapy. Reports indicated that newly diagnosed patients had lower baseline TCR diversity than healthy donors did. Exclusion was applied to patients who started nivolumab under 1 year after ASCT.

Relapses following autologous stem cell transplantation were seen in all patients, with brentuximab vedotin exposure varying. The V gene is TRBV2, the J gene TRBJ2-5, with 7 bases aligning to TRBD1. This sample comprised peripheral blood mononuclear cells (PBMCs), obtained before the second cycle of nivolumab. This TCR was recovered from a human donor with classical Hodgkin lymphoma. The CDR3 bases are TGTGCCAGCAGTGAACAGACAGGGAATAGAGAGACCCAGTACTTC. Translated, it gives CASSEQTGNRETQYF.